Listed here are 22 T cell receptor beta chains from one sample, sequenced in a study of T cells in narcolepsy. Some clones are missing from TCRdb's copy, which holds only in-frame ones; the method was immunoSEQ multiplex PCR. The repertoire holds 20,000 to 30,000 clones, 65% to 90% seen once, with roughly 10% in the top ten. Sample: memory (CD45RA-) CD4+ T cells from blood. The receptors stem from a human donor in good health.

The genes are TRBV19 and TRBJ1-1; D is uncertain. CDR3 length: 13 amino acids. The germline CDR1 and CDR2 sequences are LNHDA and SQIVND (reference sequence). Trimming took off 8 bases at V and 1 base at J, with 11 bases between the two ends. The CDR3 nucleotides are TGTGCCAGTGGCTTATGGCAGAACACTGAAGCTTTCTTT. Residues: CASGLWQNTEAFF.

J is TRBJ2-1 and V is TRBV27, with 13 bases identical to TRBD2. The CDR3 spans 17 residues. Trimming removed 4 bases from V and 7 bases from J; junction bases left unmatched: 10. Germline V lookup: CDR1 MNHEY, CDR2 SMNVEV (reference sequence). CDR3 amino acids: CASSSGLAGAPWNEQFF. The CDR3 bases are TGTGCCAGCAGTTCAGGACTAGCGGGAGCCCCGTGGAATGAGCAGTTCTTC.

The V call is TRBV18, the J call TRBJ2-1, with D hard to call. Germline CDR1 and CDR2: KGHSH and LQKENI. V lost 2 bases and J lost 5, with 4 bases in between. This CDR3 spans 12 amino acids. CDR3 DNA sequence: TGTGCCAGCTCACCAAGGGACAATGAGCAGTTCTTC. Residues: CASSPRDNEQFF.

The chain uses TRBV11-2 and TRBJ2-4; D call uncertain. Germline values: CDR1 SGHAT, CDR2 FQNNGV. This CDR3 region has 16 residues. Trimming shortened V by 5 bases and J by 0 bases, and 14 bases separated the two germline ends. The DNA for the CDR3 is TGTGCCAGCAGCCGCACAGATACACTAGCCAAAAACATTCAGTACTTC. Translated, it gives CASSRTDTLAKNIQYF.

The V call is TRBV6-5, the J call TRBJ2-7, with 11 bases that match TRBD2. V dropped 5 bases and J dropped 2; count of bases not matched to a gene: 5. CDR1 is MNHEY and CDR2 is SVGAGI in the germline V gene. The CDR3 length is 15 residues. The CDR3 DNA sequence: TGTGCCAGCAGTCCCGGACTAGCGGGCACCTACGAGCAGTACTTC. Translated, it gives CASSPGLAGTYEQYF.

The CDR3 DNA sequence: TGTGCCAGCAGCTTAGTCCGGGACAGGGAAGCTTTCTTT. This encodes CASSLVRDREAFF. The chain links TRBV7-2 to TRBJ1-1; 8 nucleotides match TRBD1. The CDR3 sequence is 13 residues long. V dropped 1 base and J dropped 8; count of bases not matched to a gene: 3. Germline V CDR1 and CDR2: SGHTA, FQGNSA.

V gene TRBV5-1 combines with J gene TRBJ1-4; D not resolved. V was shortened by 4 bases and J by 6 bases, with 10 bases between the two germline ends. The CDR3 is made up of 13 amino acids. Germline lookup yields CDR1 SGHRS and CDR2 YFSETQ. The CDR3 loop is CASSIGGYEKLFF. In DNA form, the CDR3 reads TGCGCCAGCAGCATTGGCGGCTATGAAAAACTGTTTTTT. Variable domain in full (rest from reference TRBV5-1 and TRBJ1-4): KAGVTQTPRYLIKTRGQQVTLSCSPISGHRSVSWYQQTPGQGLQFLFEYFSETQRNKGNFPGRFSGRQFSNSRSEMNVSTLELGDSALYLCASSIGGYEKLFFGSGTQLSVL.

This chain joins TRBV4-2 and TRBJ2-2; 9 bases line up with TRBD2. The CDR3 is made up of 17 amino acids. Losses at the gene ends were 1 base for V and 4 bases for J; bases not matched to a gene: 7. Germline CDR1 LGHNA, CDR2 YNFKEQ. For the CDR3, the DNA is TGTGCCAGCAGCCAAGGCGGGCTAGCGGGACCCACCGGGGAGCTGTTTTTT. Its protein is CASSQGGLAGPTGELFF.

J is TRBJ2-7 and V is TRBV6-5; weak D call: TRBD2 (6 bases). Germline assignment: CDR1 MNHEY and CDR2 SVGAGI. The CDR3 runs to 16 residues. V lost 0 bases to trimming and J lost 5 bases, with 17 bases between them. The CDR3 reads CASSYSNAGSTHEQYF. CDR3 nucleotide sequence: TGTGCCAGCAGTTACTCGAATGCGGGATCTACCCACGAGCAGTACTTC.

The chain joins TRBV9 to TRBJ2-2; D is possibly TRBD1 (6 bases). The CDR3 sequence is 15 residues long. Per the germline V gene, CDR1 is SGDLS and CDR2 is YYNGEE. The germline V and J ends were trimmed by 3 bases and 0 bases, with 9 bases remaining between them. The CDR3 sequence is CASSAGTTNTGELFF. The CDR3 region has the DNA TGTGCCAGCAGCGCCGGGACAACGAACACCGGGGAGCTGTTTTTT. Variable domain in full (rest from reference TRBV9 and TRBJ2-2): DSGVTQTPKHLITATGQRVTLRCSPRSGDLSVYWYQQSLDQGLQFLIQYYNGEERAKGNILERFSAQQFPDLHSELNLSSLELGDSALYFCASSAGTTNTGELFFGEGSRLTVL.

As for this clone: The junction departs from the called germline gene at one end, perhaps through a read error. CDR3 DNA sequence: TGTGCTAGCAGCTTAGACCTAGGGGGCGTAGGAGCCGAGCAGTACTTC. Its protein product is CASSLDLGGVGAEQYF. The rearrangement joins TRBV7-7 to TRBJ2-7, with TRBD1 identical over 7 bases. The germline V gene has CDR1 SSHAT and CDR2 FNYEAQ (reference sequence). CDR3 length: 16 residues.

The V and J genes are TRBV29-1 and TRBJ2-7, with D perhaps matching TRBD2 (5 bases). V was pared by 7 bases and J by 3 bases, with 19 bases between. The germline V gene has CDR1 SQVTM and CDR2 ANQGSEA. The CDR3 length is 14 residues. CDR3 nucleotide sequence: TGCAGCGCTGGAGCGGCGGGTGCGAACTACGAGCAGTACTTC. Amino acid sequence: CSAGAAGANYEQYF.

As DNA, the CDR3 is TGTGCCAGTAGTATAGCGGTGTGGGGCAATGAGCAGTTCTTC. It is translated as CASSIAVWGNEQFF. The chain employs TRBV19 and TRBJ2-1; no clear D gene. CDR3 length: 14 amino acids. Germline-derived CDR1 and CDR2 are LNHDA and SQIVND (reference sequence). The V and J ends lost 1 base and 6 bases respectively, with 10 bases between them.

This chain uses TRBV9 with TRBJ2-3, with D perhaps matching TRBD1 or TRBD2 (5 bases each). The CDR3 covers 15 residues. Trimming took off 5 bases at V and 4 bases at J, with 17 bases between the two ends. The germline V gene has CDR1 SGDLS and CDR2 YYNGEE. The CDR3 coding sequence is TGTGCCAGCAGTCTCCTCGGGGCCCGCTCAGATACGCAGTATTTT. Translated, it gives CASSLLGARSDTQYF.

The rearrangement joins TRBV29-1 to TRBJ2-7; 9 bases are a match to TRBD2. Germline trimming cut 4 bases from V and 5 bases from J; bases unmatched to any gene: 9. This CDR3 is built from 14 residues. CDR1 SQVTM and CDR2 ANQGSEA come from the germline V gene. The CDR3 region is CSVGASGRLDEQYF. Written as DNA, the CDR3 is TGCAGCGTTGGGGCCAGCGGGAGGCTCGACGAGCAGTACTTC.

This clone came up a few times. The genes are TRBV7-9 and TRBJ2-1, with a tentative D call TRBD1 (7 bases). V lost 5 bases to trimming and J lost 7 bases, with 24 bases between them. Germline V gene sequence: CDR1 SEHNR, CDR2 FQNEAQ (reference sequence). The CDR3 totals 17 residues. CDR3 bases: TGTGCCAGCAGCCCCAGAGCCCCTGTACAGGGGAGGAATGAGCAGTTCTTC. Encoded protein: CASSPRAPVQGRNEQFF.

The chain combines TRBV28 with TRBJ2-7; 10 nucleotides align to TRBD2. Germline CDR1 and CDR2: MDHEN and SYDVKM. V was clipped by 4 bases and J by 4 bases; unmatched bases: 19. The CDR3 loop spans 19 amino acids. The CDR3 here is CASSSHLAGDPLRRYEQYF. CDR3 DNA sequence: TGTGCCAGCAGTTCCCATCTAGCGGGAGACCCTCTGAGAAGGTACGAGCAGTACTTC.

This rearrangement joins TRBV5-6 to TRBJ2-4; TRBD1 matches 10 bases. The CDR3 consists of 16 residues. CDR1 is SGHDT, CDR2 YYEEEE, per germline. V shed 3 bases, J shed 6 bases, and the junction held 9 bases outside the gene matches. In nucleotides, the CDR3 is TGTGCCAGCAGCTACATTGACAGGGGGCGAGGAAACATTCAGTACTTC. Its protein product is CASSYIDRGRGNIQYF.

The gene calls are TRBV6-6 and TRBJ2-6, with D possibly being TRBD2 (6 bases). CDR1 is MNHNY, CDR2 SVGAGI, per germline (reference sequence). This CDR3 is 14 amino acids long. Deletions cut 10 bases from V and 0 bases from J, with 10 bases between. For the CDR3, the DNA is TGTGCCACCGACGGGAGCTCTGGGGCCAACGTCCTGACTTTC. Amino acid sequence: CATDGSSGANVLTF.

In its sample, this clone was seen once. This chain connects TRBV10-1 to TRBJ2-3, with unresolved D. Germline values: CDR1 WNHNN, CDR2 SYGVQD (reference sequence). With 0 bases removed from V and 8 bases from J, the gap between germline ends came to 15 bases. This CDR3 is 15 amino acids long. The CDR3 region is CASSESPSASTTQYF. DNA of the CDR3: TGCGCCAGCAGTGAGTCCCCCTCGGCGAGCACTACGCAGTATTTT.

The chain has TRBV30 and TRBJ1-1; D unclear. Trimming left V 2 bases short and J 1 base short, with 5 bases between. CDR3 size: 12 residues. Germline-derived CDR1 and CDR2 are GTSNPN and SVGIG (reference sequence). This CDR3 reads CAWSLKNTEAFF. The CDR3 nucleotides read TGTGCCTGGAGTTTAAAGAACACTGAAGCTTTCTTT.

The CDR3 here is CASSPRGVAGYNEQFF. CDR3 coding DNA: TGTGCCAGCAGCCCTAGAGGGGTAGCGGGATACAATGAGCAGTTCTTC. This chain connects TRBV13 to TRBJ2-1, with 8 bases identical to TRBD2. V lost 5 bases to trimming and J lost 4 bases; unmatched junction nucleotides: 10. The CDR3 has 16 residues. Germline CDR1 is PRHDT and CDR2 is FYEKMQ (reference sequence).